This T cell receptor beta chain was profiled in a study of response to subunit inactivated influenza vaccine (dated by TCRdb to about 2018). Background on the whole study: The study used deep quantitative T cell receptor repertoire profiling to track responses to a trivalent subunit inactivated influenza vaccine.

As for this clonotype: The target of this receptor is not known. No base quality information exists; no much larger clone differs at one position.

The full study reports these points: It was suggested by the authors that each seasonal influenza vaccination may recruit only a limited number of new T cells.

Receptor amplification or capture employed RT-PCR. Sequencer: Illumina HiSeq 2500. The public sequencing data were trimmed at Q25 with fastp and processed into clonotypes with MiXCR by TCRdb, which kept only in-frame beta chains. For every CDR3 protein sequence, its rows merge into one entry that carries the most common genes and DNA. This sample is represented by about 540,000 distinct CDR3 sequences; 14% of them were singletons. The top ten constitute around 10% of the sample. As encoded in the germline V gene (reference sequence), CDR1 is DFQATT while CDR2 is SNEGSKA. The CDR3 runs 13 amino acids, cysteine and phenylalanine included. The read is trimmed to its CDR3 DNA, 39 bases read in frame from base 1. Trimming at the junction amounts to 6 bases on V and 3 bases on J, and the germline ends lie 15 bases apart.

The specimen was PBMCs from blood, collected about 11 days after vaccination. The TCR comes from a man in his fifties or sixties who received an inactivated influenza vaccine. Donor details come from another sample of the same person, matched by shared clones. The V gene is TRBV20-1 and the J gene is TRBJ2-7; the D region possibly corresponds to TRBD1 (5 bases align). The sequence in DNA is TGCAGTGCCCAAAAGGGGAACTACTACGAGCAGTACTTC. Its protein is CSAQKGNYYEQYF.